Given below is one T cell receptor beta chain in context. This entry is derived from a study of cytomegalovirus exposure and HLA in healthy donors. The PCR contained 60 Vbeta and 13 Jbeta primers. TCRdb's table, derived via immunoSEQ multiplex PCR, lists solely in-frame clones and lacks some. Recorded for this sample: 130,000 or so clones. The CDR3 has 16 residues. Germline V gene lookup returns CDR1 SGHRS and CDR2 YFSETQ. V dropped 2 bases and J dropped 4 bases, with 16 bases sitting between them. The chain joins TRBV5-1 to TRBJ2-1, with a tentative D call TRBD1 (7 bases). The receptor's source is a woman aged 55-69 years in good health and CMV-seronegative. The material sequenced was PBMCs. The DNA for the CDR3 is TGCGCCAGCAGCTTCCTTAGCGGACAGGAGTACAATGAGCAGTTCTTC. It translates to CASSFLSGQEYNEQFF.